Following are 10 T cell receptor beta chains from one sample sequenced in a study of T cells in localized non-small cell lung cancer. Clones were sequenced by immunoSEQ multiplex PCR, and TCRdb holds only the in-frame ones, with some missing. The sample has about 82,000 clones; roughly 75% are singletons. This specimen consisted of PBMCs, obtained before any cancer treatment. Source of these receptors: a man between 40 and 75 years old with stage II squamous cell lung carcinoma.

This clone was counted a single time. The chain carries TRBV29-1 and TRBJ2-1, with 9 bases matching TRBD2. The length of the CDR3 is 16 residues. With 0 bases clipped from V and 8 bases from J, the junction kept 11 bases outside the gene matches. CDR1 and CDR2 (germline): SQVTM, ANQGSEA. The DNA for the CDR3 is TGCAGCGTTGAAGAACTAGCGGGTGGCATAGGTCATGAGCAGTTCTTC. It encodes CSVEELAGGIGHEQFF.

The chain carries TRBV5-1 and TRBJ2-2; 7 nucleotides align to TRBD1. The V gene's germline CDR1 is SGHRS and CDR2 YFSETQ. CDR3 length equals 17 residues. J was trimmed by 0 bases and V by 1 base; bases with no gene match: 6. The CDR3 region has the DNA TGCGCCAGCAGCTTGCTAAGACAGGGTTCGAACACCGGGGAGCTGTTTTTT. This sequence encodes CASSLLRQGSNTGELFF.

This clone was seen just once. The gene calls are TRBV6-5 and TRBJ2-2, with 11 positions matching TRBD2. V was pared by 4 bases and J by 3 bases, with 4 bases of the junction left unmatched. Germline V CDR1 and CDR2: MNHEY, SVGAGI. The CDR3 is 16 amino acids. The CDR3 loop reads CASSLAGGPHTGELFF. CDR3 nucleotides: TGTGCCAGCAGTTTAGCGGGAGGGCCACACACCGGGGAGCTGTTTTTT.

The V call is TRBV11-1, the J call TRBJ2-1; tentative D call: TRBD2 (6 bases). From germline, CDR1 is SGHAT and CDR2 FQDESV (reference sequence). Between the trimmed V and J ends, which lost 7 bases and 9 bases, there was a span of 22 bases. CDR3 length: 15 residues. The CDR3 here is CASTAGTPAVSEQFF. CDR3 in DNA: TGTGCCAGCACCGCGGGGACGCCCGCTGTGAGTGAGCAGTTCTTC.

The chain uses TRBV5-1 and TRBJ1-1; perhaps TRBD1 as D (6 bases). CDR1 is SGHRS, CDR2 YFSETQ, per germline. The germline V and J ends were trimmed by 4 bases and 4 bases, with 11 bases remaining between them. The CDR3 is 13 residues long. The CDR3 sequence is CASSLWGATEAFF. The CDR3, as DNA: TGCGCCAGCAGCCTTTGGGGGGCCACTGAAGCTTTCTTT.

The chain combines TRBV5-8 with TRBJ1-2; D is perhaps TRBD1 (6 bases). The germline gives CDR1 SGHTS, CDR2 YDEGEE. V was shortened by 3 bases and J by 4 bases, with 13 bases between the two germline ends. The CDR3 totals 14 residues. The CDR3 DNA reads TGTGCCAGCAGCTCCAATGGACAGCTCTATGGCTACACCTTC. Translation: CASSSNGQLYGYTF.

The V and J genes are TRBV7-6 and TRBJ1-2; D may be TRBD1 (5 bases). This CDR3 is 13 amino acids long. Germline CDR1 SGHVS, CDR2 FNYEAQ. Deletions cut 5 bases from V and 4 bases from J, with 11 bases between. CDR3 amino acids: CASSGGLTYGYTF. The CDR3 nucleotides read TGTGCCAGCAGCGGGGGACTGACCTATGGCTACACCTTC.

This chain connects TRBV28 to TRBJ2-5; no definite D call. Trimming removed 3 bases at V and 5 bases at J, with 10 bases between. The germline V gene has CDR1 MDHEN and CDR2 SYDVKM. This CDR3 comprises 13 residues. The CDR3 here is CASSFTTLETQYF. For the CDR3, the DNA is TGTGCCAGCAGTTTCACCACGTTGGAGACCCAGTACTTC.

Regarding this clone: The germline gene is not matched at one end of the junction; a read error may be the cause. This rearrangement joins TRBV7-2 to TRBJ2-1, with D perhaps TRBD1 or TRBD2 (5 bases each). The germline V gene has CDR1 SGHTA and CDR2 FQGNSA. There are 15 residues in the CDR3. CDR3 sequence reads: CASSRRDPTYDEQFF. CDR3 sequence (DNA): TGTGCCAGCAGCCGACGGGACCCCACCTACGATGAGCAGTTCTTC.

The genes are TRBV27 and TRBJ2-6; D gene uncertain. The CDR3 has 15 amino acids. V lost 8 bases, J lost 0 bases, and 11 bases lay in between. Germline values: CDR1 MNHEY, CDR2 SMNVEV (reference sequence). The CDR3 sequence: CASGHKGSGANVLTF. CDR3 sequence (DNA): TGTGCCAGCGGCCACAAGGGCTCTGGGGCCAACGTCCTGACTTTC.